The rows below give T cell receptor beta chains drawn from one sample of a study of T cell responses to AZD1222 COVID-19 vaccine. Sequencing used immunoSEQ multiplex PCR; TCRdb keeps in-frame clones, though not all of them. The data contain 100,000 to 140,000 clones, around 92% of them seen just once; the ten biggest clones take up roughly 8.9%. The sample here was peripheral blood, taken 28 days after the second AZD1222 dose. The receptor source for this set is an adult who received the AZD1222 COVID-19 vaccine. Both conserved end residues are part of each CDR3. The D gene is left open where the match is weak. Size tells how often a clone was seen (once, few, many) or the class of an expanded clone, and some rows leave it out.

d_gene: TRBD1
v_gene: TRBV4-1
j_gene: TRBJ2-4
abundance: NA
CDR3aa: CASSQPPTGTAPFLAKNIQYF
CDR3nt: TGCGCCAGCAGCCAACCACCAACCGGGACAGCTCCCTTTTTGGCCAAAAACATTCAGTACTTC

d_gene: TRBD1
v_gene: TRBV20-1
j_gene: TRBJ1-2
abundance: NA
CDR3aa: CSASDLRQGYYGYTF
CDR3nt: TGCAGTGCTAGTGATCTGAGACAGGGATACTATGGCTACACCTTC

d_gene: NA
v_gene: TRBV4-1
j_gene: TRBJ1-1
abundance: NA
CDR3aa: CASSLQTGRDTEAFF
CDR3nt: TGCGCCAGCAGCCTACAAACAGGGCGGGACACTGAAGCTTTCTTT

d_gene: NA
v_gene: TRBV6-5
j_gene: TRBJ2-2
abundance: NA
CDR3aa: CASSYREAGELFF
CDR3nt: TGTGCCAGCAGTTACAGGGAAGCCGGGGAGCTGTTTTTT

d_gene: NA
v_gene: TRBV9
j_gene: TRBJ1-3
abundance: once
CDR3aa: CASSGVGTGSSGNTIYF
CDR3nt: TGTGCCAGCAGTGGGGTAGGAACAGGGTCCTCTGGAAACACCATATATTTT

d_gene: NA
v_gene: TRBV30
j_gene: TRBJ2-7
abundance: NA
CDR3aa: CAWSRGSVREQYF
CDR3nt: TGTGCCTGGAGTAGGGGGAGCGTCAGGGAGCAGTACTTC

d_gene: NA
v_gene: TRBV6-5
j_gene: TRBJ1-1
abundance: NA
CDR3aa: CASSQTVNTEAFF
CDR3nt: TGTGCCAGCAGCCAGACAGTGAACACTGAAGCTTTCTTT

d_gene: TRBD2
v_gene: TRBV9
j_gene: TRBJ2-1
abundance: NA
CDR3aa: CASSALGVAGGDEQFF
CDR3nt: TGTGCCAGCAGCGCCCTCGGAGTAGCGGGAGGTGATGAGCAGTTCTTC

d_gene: NA
v_gene: TRBV5-6
j_gene: TRBJ1-2
abundance: once
CDR3aa: CASSDSGYYGYTF
CDR3nt: TGTGCCAGCAGCGACTCAGGGTACTATGGCTACACCTTC

d_gene: NA
v_gene: TRBV10-2
j_gene: TRBJ1-6
abundance: NA
CDR3aa: CASSESSGTGNSPLHF
CDR3nt: TGCGCCAGCAGTGAGTCTTCCGGGACGGGTAATTCACCCCTCCACTTT

d_gene: TRBD2
v_gene: TRBV7-7
j_gene: TRBJ2-1
abundance: NA
CDR3aa: CASSLTSGSVNEQFF
CDR3nt: TGTGCCAGCAGCTTGACTAGCGGGAGCGTCAATGAGCAGTTCTTC

d_gene: NA
v_gene: TRBV28
j_gene: TRBJ1-1
abundance: NA
CDR3aa: CASSFSPSKTEAFF
CDR3nt: TGTGCCAGCAGTTTTAGTCCCTCAAAAACTGAAGCTTTCTTT

d_gene: NA
v_gene: TRBV2
j_gene: TRBJ1-6
abundance: NA
CDR3aa: CASEWGFNSPLHF
CDR3nt: TGTGCCAGCGAGTGGGGATTTAATTCACCCCTCCACTTT

d_gene: NA
v_gene: TRBV12-3/TRBV12-4
j_gene: TRBJ2-7
abundance: once
CDR3aa: CASSSLAYEQYF
CDR3nt: TGTGCCAGCAGTTCCCTGGCCTACGAGCAGTACTTC

d_gene: NA
v_gene: TRBV5-4
j_gene: TRBJ2-1
abundance: NA
CDR3aa: CASSPPGGRFSYNEQFF
CDR3nt: TGTGCCAGCAGCCCCCCAGGAGGAAGGTTTTCCTACAATGAGCAGTTCTTC

d_gene: TRBD1
v_gene: TRBV28
j_gene: TRBJ1-1
abundance: NA
CDR3aa: CASSLQLGGQGLNTEAFF
CDR3nt: TGTGCCAGCAGTTTACAATTAGGTGGACAGGGACTCAACACTGAAGCTTTCTTT

d_gene: NA
v_gene: TRBV19
j_gene: TRBJ2-5
abundance: NA
CDR3aa: CASSARLRETQYF
CDR3nt: TGTGCCAGTAGCGCCCGGCTCCGAGAGACCCAGTACTTC

d_gene: NA
v_gene: TRBV6-5
j_gene: TRBJ2-7
abundance: NA
CDR3aa: CAGGQSSAYEQYF
CDR3nt: TGTGCCGGGGGGCAGAGCTCGGCCTACGAGCAGTACTTC

d_gene: NA
v_gene: TRBV5-8
j_gene: TRBJ2-7
abundance: NA
CDR3aa: CASSSRQPTYEQYF
CDR3nt: TGTGCCAGCAGCTCAAGACAGCCTACCTACGAGCAGTACTTC

d_gene: NA
v_gene: TRBV6-5
j_gene: TRBJ2-7
abundance: NA
CDR3aa: CASSPRRGYEQYF
CDR3nt: TGTGCCAGCAGCCCCAGACGGGGCTACGAGCAGTACTTC

d_gene: NA
v_gene: TRBV29-1
j_gene: TRBJ1-1
abundance: NA
CDR3aa: CSVVRYGGGTEAFF
CDR3nt: TGCAGCGTTGTTAGGTACGGGGGAGGGACTGAAGCTTTCTTT

d_gene: NA
v_gene: TRBV19
j_gene: TRBJ1-1
abundance: once
CDR3aa: CASSYPGRRGQNTEAFF
CDR3nt: TGTGCCAGTAGCTACCCGGGACGCCGAGGGCAGAACACTGAAGCTTTCTTT

d_gene: TRBD1
v_gene: TRBV24-1
j_gene: TRBJ1-2
abundance: NA
CDR3aa: CATSDETGGSGYTF
CDR3nt: TGTGCCACCAGTGATGAGACAGGGGGCTCTGGCTACACCTTC

d_gene: TRBD2
v_gene: TRBV27
j_gene: TRBJ2-7
abundance: NA
CDR3aa: CASSLLAGGHEQYF
CDR3nt: TGTGCCAGCAGTTTACTAGCGGGAGGCCACGAGCAGTACTTC

d_gene: NA
v_gene: TRBV6-1
j_gene: TRBJ2-7
abundance: NA
CDR3aa: CASSESTPNEQYF
CDR3nt: TGTGCCAGCAGTGAATCGACTCCCAACGAGCAGTACTTC

d_gene: TRBD2
v_gene: TRBV5-1
j_gene: TRBJ2-2
abundance: NA
CDR3aa: CASSFDSGVPGELFF
CDR3nt: TGCGCCAGCAGCTTCGATAGCGGGGTTCCCGGGGAGCTGTTTTTT

d_gene: NA
v_gene: TRBV25-1
j_gene: TRBJ1-1
abundance: NA
CDR3aa: CASSETGIGPEAFF
CDR3nt: TGTGCCAGCAGTGAAACTGGAATCGGGCCTGAAGCTTTCTTT

d_gene: TRBD2
v_gene: TRBV3-1/TRBV3-2
j_gene: TRBJ2-7
abundance: NA
CDR3aa: CASSPPRGGAHEQYF
CDR3nt: TGTGCCAGCAGCCCCCCCCGCGGGGGGGCCCACGAGCAGTACTTC

d_gene: NA
v_gene: TRBV21-1
j_gene: TRBJ2-7
abundance: NA
CDR3aa: CASSIEENGQGVAYEQYF
CDR3nt: TGTGCCAGCAGCATTGAAGAGAACGGACAGGGTGTCGCCTACGAGCAGTACTTC

d_gene: NA
v_gene: TRBV7-8
j_gene: TRBJ2-3
abundance: NA
CDR3aa: CASSLEAGSTDTQYF
CDR3nt: TGTGCCAGCAGCTTAGAGGCGGGTAGCACAGATACGCAGTATTTT

d_gene: TRBD2
v_gene: TRBV18
j_gene: TRBJ2-2
abundance: once
CDR3aa: CASSLGLAQNTGELFF
CDR3nt: TGTGCCAGCTCACTGGGACTAGCTCAGAACACCGGGGAGCTGTTTTTT

d_gene: NA
v_gene: TRBV6-2/TRBV6-3
j_gene: TRBJ1-1
abundance: NA
CDR3aa: CASSLGLSGAEAFF
CDR3nt: TGTGCCAGCAGTTTGGGACTTTCTGGCGCTGAAGCTTTCTTT

d_gene: NA
v_gene: TRBV11-3
j_gene: TRBJ2-1
abundance: once
CDR3aa: CASSPRDLGSDEQFF
CDR3nt: TGTGCCAGCAGCCCGCGTGACCTGGGGAGCGATGAGCAGTTCTTC

d_gene: NA
v_gene: TRBV6-5
j_gene: TRBJ2-5
abundance: NA
CDR3aa: CASRTGTHQETQYF
CDR3nt: TGTGCCAGCAGAACCGGGACACACCAAGAGACCCAGTACTTC

d_gene: NA
v_gene: TRBV9
j_gene: TRBJ1-2
abundance: NA
CDR3aa: CASSVDSYGYTF
CDR3nt: TGTGCCAGCAGCGTAGACAGCTATGGCTACACCTTC

d_gene: TRBD1
v_gene: TRBV14
j_gene: TRBJ1-1
abundance: NA
CDR3aa: CASSHDRVNTEAFF
CDR3nt: TGTGCCAGCAGCCATGACAGGGTGAACACTGAAGCTTTCTTT

d_gene: NA
v_gene: TRBV4-1
j_gene: TRBJ1-5
abundance: NA
CDR3aa: CASSQIGQPGKPQHF
CDR3nt: TGCGCCAGCAGCCAAATTGGACAGCCTGGTAAGCCCCAGCATTTT

d_gene: TRBD1
v_gene: TRBV29-1
j_gene: TRBJ1-1
abundance: NA
CDR3aa: CSVAYRLGTGVDTEAFF
CDR3nt: TGCAGCGTCGCCTACCGCCTTGGGACAGGGGTAGACACTGAAGCTTTCTTT

d_gene: NA
v_gene: TRBV7-9
j_gene: TRBJ1-1
abundance: NA
CDR3aa: CASSFTGKGNTEAFF
CDR3nt: TGTGCCAGCAGCTTTACAGGGAAAGGGAACACTGAAGCTTTCTTT

d_gene: NA
v_gene: TRBV5-6
j_gene: TRBJ2-5
abundance: NA
CDR3aa: CASSPKADFRETQYF
CDR3nt: TGTGCCAGCAGCCCTAAGGCTGATTTTAGGGAGACCCAGTACTTC

d_gene: NA
v_gene: TRBV4-1
j_gene: TRBJ2-2
abundance: NA
CDR3aa: CASSQGPSAGELFF
CDR3nt: TGCGCCAGCAGCCAAGGACCTAGCGCTGGGGAGCTGTTTTTT

d_gene: NA
v_gene: TRBV24-1
j_gene: TRBJ1-1
abundance: NA
CDR3aa: CATSDSRTAVGWTEAFF
CDR3nt: TGTGCCACCAGTGACTCCCGGACGGCCGTCGGGTGGACTGAAGCTTTCTTT

d_gene: NA
v_gene: TRBV4-2
j_gene: TRBJ1-3
abundance: NA
CDR3aa: CASSQDGALRNTIYF
CDR3nt: TGTGCCAGCAGCCAAGATGGGGCCCTAAGAAACACCATATATTTT

d_gene: NA
v_gene: TRBV4-3
j_gene: TRBJ2-3
abundance: few
CDR3aa: CASSQADTQYF
CDR3nt: TGCGCCAGCAGCCAAGCAGATACGCAGTATTTT

d_gene: NA
v_gene: TRBV6-5
j_gene: TRBJ1-2
abundance: NA
CDR3aa: CASSLTEAGDGYTF
CDR3nt: TGTGCCAGCAGCCTGACGGAAGCAGGGGATGGCTACACCTTC